Listed below are T cell receptor beta chains from one sample, sequenced in a study of T cell responses to AZD1222 COVID-19 vaccine. Sequencing used immunoSEQ multiplex PCR; TCRdb keeps in-frame clones, though not all of them. The data contain more than 85,000 clones, 75% to 90% of them singletons. The sample in question was peripheral blood, obtained 28 days after the second AZD1222 dose. The receptors derive from an adult who received the AZD1222 COVID-19 vaccine. Both conserved end residues are part of each CDR3. Each record gives: D gene, CDR3 length, V gene, J gene, clone size, CDR3 protein, CDR3 DNA. The D gene is left open where the match is weak. Clone size is not always given. Where it is, it says once, few, many or a class for expanded clones.

D: .; length: 15; V: TRBV5-5; J: TRBJ1-5; size: .; CDR3: CASSLLGYSNQPQHF; DNA: TGTGCCAGCAGCTTGTTAGGATATAGCAATCAGCCCCAGCATTTT
D: .; length: 12; V: TRBV6-5; J: TRBJ1-2; size: .; CDR3: CASSTLNYGYTF; DNA: TGTGCCAGTTCGACACTTAACTATGGCTACACCTTC
D: TRBD1; length: 15; V: TRBV5-6; J: TRBJ2-7; size: .; CDR3: CASSSAGQGSYEQYF; DNA: TGTGCCAGCAGCTCCGCCGGACAGGGTAGCTACGAGCAGTACTTC
D: .; length: 16; V: TRBV6-1; J: TRBJ1-5; size: .; CDR3: CASSEARRAGNQPQHF; DNA: TGTGCCAGCAGTGAAGCTCGCAGGGCGGGCAATCAGCCCCAGCATTTT
D: TRBD2; length: 14; V: TRBV29-1; J: TRBJ2-2; size: .; CDR3: CSVGTSGNTGELFF; DNA: TGCAGCGTTGGGACTAGCGGGAACACCGGGGAGCTGTTTTTT
D: .; length: 14; V: TRBV7-2; J: TRBJ2-7; size: .; CDR3: CASRTTGNSYEQYF; DNA: TGTGCCAGCAGGACAACAGGGAACTCCTACGAGCAGTACTTC
D: .; length: 13; V: TRBV11-2; J: TRBJ2-1; size: .; CDR3: CASNPIGDGEQFF; DNA: TGTGCCAGCAACCCGATAGGGGATGGTGAGCAGTTCTTC
D: .; length: 14; V: TRBV3-1/TRBV3-2; J: TRBJ1-1; size: .; CDR3: CASRQNTGKGKAFF; DNA: TGTGCCAGCAGACAAAATACAGGGAAGGGAAAAGCTTTCTTT
D: TRBD2; length: 19; V: TRBV27; J: TRBJ2-2; size: .; CDR3: CASRKSGGLAGADTGELFF; DNA: TGTGCCAGCAGGAAATCCGGGGGACTAGCGGGAGCGGACACCGGGGAGCTGTTTTTT
D: .; length: 11; V: TRBV29-1; J: TRBJ2-7; size: .; CDR3: CSVSGVGEQYF; DNA: TGCAGCGTCTCAGGGGTCGGCGAGCAGTACTTC
D: .; length: 13; V: TRBV19; J: TRBJ2-7; size: .; CDR3: CASSIQGLGEQYF; DNA: TGTGCCAGTAGTATACAGGGGCTGGGTGAGCAGTACTTC
D: .; length: 16; V: TRBV7-9; J: TRBJ1-4; size: .; CDR3: CASSLGTVASNEKLFF; DNA: TGTGCCAGCAGCTTAGGGACCGTAGCTTCTAATGAAAAACTGTTTTTT
D: .; length: 11; V: TRBV19; J: TRBJ2-1; size: .; CDR3: CASMGVGEQFF; DNA: TGTGCCAGTATGGGGGTTGGTGAGCAGTTCTTC
D: .; length: 19; V: TRBV9; J: TRBJ2-6; size: .; CDR3: CASSVSSRVPPSGANVLTF; DNA: TGTGCCAGCAGCGTCAGCTCCAGGGTGCCCCCCTCTGGGGCCAACGTCCTGACTTTC
D: TRBD2; length: 16; V: TRBV28; J: TRBJ2-3; size: .; CDR3: CASSFSSGRNADTQYF; DNA: TGTGCCAGCAGTTTTTCTAGCGGGAGGAACGCAGATACGCAGTATTTT
D: TRBD2; length: 17; V: TRBV30; J: TRBJ2-1; size: few; CDR3: CAWSVRSGRAGYNEQFF; DNA: TGTGCCTGGAGTGTACGTAGCGGGAGGGCCGGATACAATGAGCAGTTCTTC
D: .; length: 12; V: TRBV30; J: TRBJ1-2; size: .; CDR3: CAWGGRVYGYTF; DNA: TGTGCCTGGGGTGGGAGAGTCTATGGCTACACCTTC
D: .; length: 15; V: TRBV6-2/TRBV6-3; J: TRBJ2-1; size: .; CDR3: CASSRPRGSHNEQFF; DNA: TGTGCCAGCAGCCGACCTCGGGGCTCCCACAATGAGCAGTTCTTC
D: TRBD1; length: 13; V: TRBV19; J: TRBJ2-1; size: once; CDR3: CASIPDRGNEQFF; DNA: TGTGCCAGTATTCCCGACAGGGGCAATGAGCAGTTCTTC
D: .; length: 18; V: TRBV30; J: TRBJ2-1; size: .; CDR3: CAWISMGAGEGSFNEQFF; DNA: TGTGCCTGGATTTCTATGGGGGCGGGAGAGGGGAGTTTCAATGAGCAGTTCTTC
D: TRBD1; length: 17; V: TRBV18; J: TRBJ2-7; size: .; CDR3: CASSPFKGTGDFYEQYF; DNA: TGTGCCAGCTCACCCTTTAAAGGGACAGGGGACTTCTACGAGCAGTACTTC
D: TRBD1; length: 13; V: TRBV19; J: TRBJ2-7; size: .; CDR3: CASSPTGGNEQYF; DNA: TGTGCCAGTAGCCCGACAGGGGGCAACGAGCAGTACTTC
D: .; length: 11; V: TRBV12-3/TRBV12-4; J: TRBJ1-5; size: .; CDR3: CASSFWGNQHF; DNA: TGTGCCAGCAGTTTTTGGGGGAACCAGCATTTT
D: .; length: 15; V: TRBV4-2; J: TRBJ1-6; size: .; CDR3: CASSQVPGNNSPLHF; DNA: TGTGCCAGCAGCCAAGTTCCGGGGAACAATTCACCCCTCCACTTT
D: .; length: 13; V: TRBV7-2; J: TRBJ1-4; size: once; CDR3: CASGGVTNEKLFF; DNA: TGTGCCAGTGGGGGGGTAACTAATGAAAAACTGTTTTTT
D: .; length: 12; V: TRBV27; J: TRBJ2-1; size: .; CDR3: CASSLWGNEQFF; DNA: TGTGCCAGCAGTTTATGGGGCAATGAGCAGTTCTTC
D: .; length: 15; V: TRBV7-2; J: TRBJ2-2; size: .; CDR3: CASSLEQGGTGELFF; DNA: TGTGCCAGCAGCTTAGAACAGGGCGGCACCGGGGAGCTGTTTTTT
D: TRBD2; length: 16; V: TRBV5-1; J: TRBJ2-1; size: .; CDR3: CASSPGLAGSYNEQFF; DNA: TGCGCCAGCAGCCCAGGACTAGCGGGATCCTACAATGAGCAGTTCTTC